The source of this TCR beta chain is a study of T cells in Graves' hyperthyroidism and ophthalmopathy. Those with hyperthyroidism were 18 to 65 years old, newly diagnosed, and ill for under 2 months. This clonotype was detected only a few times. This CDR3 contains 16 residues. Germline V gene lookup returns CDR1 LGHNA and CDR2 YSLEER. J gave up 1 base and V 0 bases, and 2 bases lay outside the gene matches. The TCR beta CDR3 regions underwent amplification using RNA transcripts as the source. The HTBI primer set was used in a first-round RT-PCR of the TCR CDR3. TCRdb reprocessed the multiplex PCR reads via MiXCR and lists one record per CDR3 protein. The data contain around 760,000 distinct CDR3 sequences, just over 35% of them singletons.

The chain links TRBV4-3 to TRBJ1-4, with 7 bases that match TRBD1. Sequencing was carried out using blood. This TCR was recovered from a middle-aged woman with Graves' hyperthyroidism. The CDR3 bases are TGCGCCAGCAGCCAAGATCAGGGGGGAACTAATGAAAAACTGTTTTTT. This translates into CASSQDQGGTNEKLFF.